The rows below give T cell receptor beta chains drawn from one sample of a study of cytomegalovirus exposure and HLA in healthy donors. Method: immunoSEQ multiplex PCR; TCRdb's copy keeps in-frame clones and lacks some. This sample yields about 130,000 clones, of which 75% to 85% are seen a single time; approximately 10% belongs to the top ten. Sample: PBMCs. The receptor set was obtained from a male donor in good health and CMV-seropositive. Both conserved end residues are part of each CDR3. The D gene is left open where the match is weak. Expanded clones get a size class; other rows say once, few or many, or leave the size out.

V gene,J gene,clone size,D gene,CDR3 protein,CDR3 DNA
TRBV5-6,TRBJ2-3,.,TRBD2,CASSRTSGYTDTQYF,TGTGCCAGCAGCCGGACTAGCGGTTACACAGATACGCAGTATTTT
TRBV18,TRBJ2-7,.,TRBD2,CASSRQYRGLAGDSGEQYF,TGTGCCAGCTCACGTCAATATCGAGGACTAGCGGGAGATAGTGGCGAGCAGTACTTC
TRBV11-2,TRBJ2-2,.,.,CASSLVLSTGELFF,TGTGCCAGCAGCTTAGTCTTGAGCACCGGGGAGCTGTTTTTT
TRBV2,TRBJ2-1,.,.,CASSPTSFAQFF,TGTGCCAGCAGCCCGACTAGTTTTGCGCAGTTCTTC
TRBV5-1,TRBJ2-5,.,.,CASSLAVGLKETQYF,TGCGCCAGCAGCTTGGCCGTGGGGCTGAAAGAGACCCAGTACTTC
TRBV11-2,TRBJ2-2,.,.,CASTERNTGELFF,TGTGCCAGCACGGAGCGGAACACCGGGGAGCTGTTTTTT
TRBV9,TRBJ2-7,.,TRBD1,CASSAPGTAYEQYF,TGTGCCAGCAGCGCACCCGGGACAGCATACGAGCAGTACTTC
TRBV5-4,TRBJ2-3,.,TRBD2,CASSLRTSGSTDTQYF,TGTGCCAGCAGCTTAAGGACTAGCGGGAGCACAGATACGCAGTATTTT
TRBV28,TRBJ2-5,.,TRBD2,CASSLAGRGRETQYF,TGTGCCAGCAGTTTAGCCGGGCGCGGGAGAGAGACCCAGTACTTC
TRBV5-4,TRBJ1-3,.,.,CASSLPGGRGNTIYF,TGTGCCAGCAGCTTACCGGGGGGCCGTGGAAACACCATATATTTT
TRBV6-5,TRBJ1-4,.,TRBD1,CASSYSDRGAEKLFF,TGTGCCAGCAGTTACTCGGACAGGGGGGCTGAAAAACTGTTTTTT
TRBV11-2,TRBJ1-2,.,TRBD1,CASSLRARGYRNYGYTF,TGTGCCAGCAGCTTACGGGCCAGGGGGTACAGGAACTATGGCTACACCTTC
TRBV6-6,TRBJ2-7,.,.,CASSYGRGLSYEQYF,TGTGCCAGCAGTTACGGCAGGGGCCTCTCCTACGAGCAGTACTTC
TRBV5-1,TRBJ2-3,.,.,CASSFGDLTDTQYF,TGCGCCAGCAGCTTCGGGGATTTGACAGATACGCAGTATTTT
TRBV15,TRBJ1-5,.,.,CATSRDSQPQHF,TGTGCCACCAGCAGAGACAGTCAGCCCCAGCATTTT
TRBV28,TRBJ2-7,.,.,CASSPPAQGKYEQYF,TGTGCCAGCAGTCCCCCGGCACAGGGAAAGTACGAGCAGTACTTC
TRBV10-3,TRBJ2-1,once,TRBD2,CATERTSVDNEQFF,TGTGCCACCGAGCGGACTAGCGTCGACAATGAGCAGTTCTTC
TRBV7-9,TRBJ2-5,.,TRBD2,CASSQTSGRGGTQYF,TGTGCCAGCAGCCAAACTAGCGGGAGAGGCGGGACCCAGTACTTC
TRBV29-1,TRBJ2-7,.,TRBD2,CSVSLAAHHYEQYF,TGCAGCGTTTCACTAGCGGCGCACCATTACGAGCAGTACTTC
TRBV10-3,TRBJ2-1,.,TRBD2,CAISETDLAGHNEQFF,TGTGCCATCAGTGAGACAGACCTAGCGGGTCACAATGAGCAGTTCTTC
TRBV10-3,TRBJ2-3,.,TRBD2,CAISESGGLAGGPRVTDTQYF,TGTGCCATCAGTGAGTCGGGTGGACTAGCGGGAGGCCCCAGGGTCACAGATACGCAGTATTTT
TRBV19,TRBJ1-2,.,TRBD1,CASSPNRGFTF,TGTGCCAGTAGTCCGAACAGGGGATTCACCTTC
TRBV27,TRBJ2-1,few,TRBD2,CASGTSGLYNEQFF,TGTGCCAGCGGGACTAGCGGTCTCTACAATGAGCAGTTCTTC
TRBV5-6,TRBJ2-7,.,TRBD1,CASSFGTAPYEQYF,TGTGCCAGCAGCTTCGGGACAGCCCCCTACGAGCAGTACTTC
TRBV7-2,TRBJ2-1,.,.,CASSPPGYNEQFF,TGTGCCAGCAGCCCCCCCGGGTACAATGAGCAGTTCTTC
TRBV5-1,TRBJ2-1,.,.,CASSSDPGTAGEQFF,TGCGCCAGCAGCTCGGACCCTGGGACAGCGGGTGAGCAGTTCTTC
TRBV28,TRBJ1-5,.,.,CASRRTGYYQPQHF,TGTGCCAGCAGGCGAACAGGGTATTATCAGCCCCAGCATTTT
TRBV7-2,TRBJ2-7,once,.,CASSLGAPYEQYF,TGTGCCAGCAGCTTAGGGGCCCCGTACGAGCAGTACTTC
TRBV6-1,TRBJ2-3,.,.,CASSETRDKYF,TGTGCCAGCAGTGAGACCCGGGACAAGTATTTT
TRBV15,TRBJ2-1,.,TRBD1,CATSRGQGSQDNEQFF,TGTGCCACCAGCAGGGGACAGGGATCCCAGGACAATGAGCAGTTCTTC
TRBV19,TRBJ1-5,.,.,CASSIDLGAGNQPQHF,TGTGCCAGTAGTATAGATCTTGGGGCGGGGAATCAGCCCCAGCATTTT
TRBV7-2,TRBJ2-5,.,.,CASSLGGAGETQYF,TGTGCCAGCAGCTTAGGGGGAGCTGGGGAGACCCAGTACTTC
TRBV6-5,TRBJ2-7,.,.,CASSSRIVNYYEQYF,TGTGCCAGCAGTTCCAGGATTGTGAATTACTACGAGCAGTACTTC
TRBV9,TRBJ2-7,.,.,CATQGPIHEQYF,TGTGCCACCCAGGGCCCTATCCACGAGCAGTACTTC
TRBV5-8,TRBJ1-5,.,.,CASSMIQGFRDSNQPQHF,TGTGCCAGCAGTATGATACAGGGATTCCGAGATAGCAATCAGCCCCAGCATTTT
TRBV29-1,TRBJ2-3,.,.,CSVRTGAADTQYF,TGCAGCGTAAGGACGGGAGCGGCAGATACGCAGTATTTT
TRBV11-2,TRBJ2-4,.,TRBD2,CASSLGGRWGVAKNIQYF,TGTGCCAGCAGCTTGGGCGGGAGATGGGGAGTAGCCAAAAACATTCAGTACTTC
TRBV30,TRBJ2-3,.,TRBD2,CAWSWDYLSTQYF,TGTGCCTGGAGTTGGGACTACCTCTCTACGCAGTATTTT
TRBV18,TRBJ2-7,.,TRBD2,CASSPGTTSSYEQYF,TGTGCCAGCTCACCCGGGACTACCAGTTCCTACGAGCAGTACTTC
TRBV7-3,TRBJ2-1,few,.,CASSLTGFNNEQFF,TGTGCCAGCAGCTTGACAGGTTTTAACAATGAGCAGTTCTTC
TRBV10-3,TRBJ2-7,.,.,CAIRDSQPPYEQYF,TGTGCCATCAGAGACAGCCAACCGCCCTACGAGCAGTACTTC
TRBV19,TRBJ2-7,.,.,CASKPASVSYEQYF,TGTGCCAGTAAGCCGGCTAGCGTATCCTACGAGCAGTACTTC
TRBV5-1,TRBJ1-4,once,.,CASRLDTGGEKLFF,TGCGCCAGCAGGTTGGACACGGGGGGTGAAAAACTGTTTTTT
TRBV5-4,TRBJ1-4,.,.,CASSPTTGVEGEKLFF,TGTGCCAGCAGCCCAACAACGGGGGTGGAGGGTGAAAAACTGTTTTTT
TRBV5-4,TRBJ2-7,.,TRBD1,CASSLQPGQTHEQYF,TGTGCCAGCAGCTTGCAACCGGGACAGACCCACGAGCAGTACTTC
TRBV27,TRBJ2-7,.,.,CASSWTSTGYEQYF,TGTGCCAGCAGTTGGACATCGACTGGCTACGAGCAGTACTTC
TRBV7-2,TRBJ2-3,.,TRBD2,CASSWAITAGVSTDTQYF,TGTGCCAGCAGCTGGGCCATTACGGCGGGAGTTTCCACAGATACGCAGTATTTT
TRBV7-9,TRBJ2-3,.,TRBD2,CASSPRAGVGTDTQYF,TGTGCCAGCAGCCCGAGGGCGGGAGTTGGCACAGATACGCAGTATTTT
TRBV7-3,TRBJ2-7,few,.,CASSPPGEQYF,TGTGCCAGCAGCCCACCGGGCGAGCAGTACTTC
TRBV30,TRBJ2-7,.,TRBD1,CAWGDRSILYEQYF,TGTGCCTGGGGGGACAGGTCCATACTCTACGAGCAGTACTTC
TRBV14,TRBJ1-1,once,.,CASSQDGRQNTEAFF,TGTGCCAGCAGCCAAGACGGCAGGCAGAACACTGAAGCTTTCTTT
TRBV6-6,TRBJ2-7,.,.,CASSSPYEQYF,TGTGCCAGCAGTTCTCCCTACGAGCAGTACTTC
TRBV27,TRBJ1-6,.,.,CASSLSGGSSPLHF,TGTGCCAGCAGTTTATCGGGGGGGAGCTCACCCCTCCACTTT